This T cell receptor beta chain was identified during a study of shared clonotypes between healthy human individuals. About the research overall: The study enrolled two women and three men aged 18 to 49. Per-donor plates numbered three CD4 naive, three CD4 memory, two CD8 naive and one CD8 memory.

Positively selected for CCR7, the CD45RO-negative cells used as naive CD8 cells excluded terminally differentiated effector memory CD45RA+ cells. The study drew its donors from healthy HIV-negative adults without recent acute infections or vaccinations. Original data processing: Junction-only sequences without quality scores were provided by ImmunoSEQ, so filtering was different. The repertoire was sequenced with immunoSEQ multiplex PCR; TCRdb's copy has only in-frame clones and lacks some. From that table come the V and J calls and clone size; the DNA was used to work out D and trimming. The data hold about 580,000 clones, with 98% observed a single time. Trimming cost V 5 bases and J 1 base; bases outside gene matches: 7. In germline, CDR1 is SGHDT, CDR2 YYEEEE. This CDR3 is built from 15 residues.

Sequencing was carried out using naive CD8+ T cells sorted from blood. V is TRBV5-6 and J is TRBJ2-3; 7 bases are shared with TRBD2. The clonotype originates from a man aged 25 to 40 in good health. CDR3 region: CASRASGLRTDTQYF. The CDR3 DNA reads as TGTGCCAGCAGGGCTAGCGGACTGCGCACAGATACGCAGTATTTT.